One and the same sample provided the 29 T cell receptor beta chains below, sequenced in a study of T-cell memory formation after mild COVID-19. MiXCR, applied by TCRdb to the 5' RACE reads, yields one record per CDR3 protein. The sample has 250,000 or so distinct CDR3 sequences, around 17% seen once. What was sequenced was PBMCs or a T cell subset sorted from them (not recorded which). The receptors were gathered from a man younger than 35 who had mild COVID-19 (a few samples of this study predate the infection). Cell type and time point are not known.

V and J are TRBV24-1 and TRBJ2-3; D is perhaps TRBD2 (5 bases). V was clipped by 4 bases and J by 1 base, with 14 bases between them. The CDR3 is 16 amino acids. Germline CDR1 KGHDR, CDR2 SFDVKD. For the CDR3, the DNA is TGTGCCACCAGTGACATGACCCCGAGGGGCACAGATACGCAGTATTTT. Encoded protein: CATSDMTPRGTDTQYF.

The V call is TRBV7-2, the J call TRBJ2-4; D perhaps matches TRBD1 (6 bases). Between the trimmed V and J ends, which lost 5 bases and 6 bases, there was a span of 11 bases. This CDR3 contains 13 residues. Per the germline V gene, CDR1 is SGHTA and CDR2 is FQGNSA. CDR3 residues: CASSEGQLNIQYF. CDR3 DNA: TGTGCCAGCAGCGAAGGACAGTTAAACATTCAGTACTTC.

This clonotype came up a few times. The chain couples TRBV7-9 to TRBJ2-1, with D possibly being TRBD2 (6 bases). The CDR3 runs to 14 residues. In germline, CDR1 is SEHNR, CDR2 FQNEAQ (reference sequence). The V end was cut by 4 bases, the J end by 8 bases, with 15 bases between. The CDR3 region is CASSWGENVHEQFF. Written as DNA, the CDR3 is TGTGCCAGCAGCTGGGGGGAGAACGTCCATGAGCAGTTCTTC.

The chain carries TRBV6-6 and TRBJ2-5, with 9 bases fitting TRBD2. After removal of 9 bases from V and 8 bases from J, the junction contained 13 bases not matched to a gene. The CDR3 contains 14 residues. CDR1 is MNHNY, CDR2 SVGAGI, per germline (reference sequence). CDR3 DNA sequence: TGTGCCAGTGCTAACCCGGGACTAGCCGTAACCCAGTACTTC. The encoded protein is CASANPGLAVTQYF.

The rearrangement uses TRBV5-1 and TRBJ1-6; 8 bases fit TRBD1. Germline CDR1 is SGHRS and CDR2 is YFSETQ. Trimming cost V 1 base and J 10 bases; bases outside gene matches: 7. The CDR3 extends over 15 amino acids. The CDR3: CASSLSGTGRSPLHF. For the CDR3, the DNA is TGCGCCAGCAGCTTGTCAGGGACAGGTCGCTCACCCCTCCACTTT.

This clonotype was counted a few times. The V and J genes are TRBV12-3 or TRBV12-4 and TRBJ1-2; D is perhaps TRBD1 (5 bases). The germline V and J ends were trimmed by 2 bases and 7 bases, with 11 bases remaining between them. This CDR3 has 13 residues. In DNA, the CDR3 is TGTGCCAGCAGTTTACCGGGGCAGGGTGGCTACACCTTC. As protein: CASSLPGQGGYTF.

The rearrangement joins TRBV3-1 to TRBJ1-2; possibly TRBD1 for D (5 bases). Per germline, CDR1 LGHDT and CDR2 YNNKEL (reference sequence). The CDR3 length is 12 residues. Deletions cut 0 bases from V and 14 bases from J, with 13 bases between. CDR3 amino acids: CASSQERSGWTF. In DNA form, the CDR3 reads TGTGCCAGCAGCCAAGAGCGGTCAGGGTGGACCTTC.

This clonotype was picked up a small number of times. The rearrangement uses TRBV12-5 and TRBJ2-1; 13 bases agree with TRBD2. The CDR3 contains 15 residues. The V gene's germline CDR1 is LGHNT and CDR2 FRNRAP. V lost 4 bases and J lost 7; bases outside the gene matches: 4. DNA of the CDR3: TGTGCTAGTGGTTGGGGACTAGCGGGGCAAAATGAGCAGTTCTTC. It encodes CASGWGLAGQNEQFF.

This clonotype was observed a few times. CDR3 sequence: CAASSKKSPLHF. CDR3 nucleotide sequence: TGTGCCGCATCCAGCAAGAAATCACCCCTCCACTTT. This chain joins TRBV5-5 and TRBJ1-6, with unresolved D. V was pared by 10 bases and J by 10 bases, with 15 bases between. The germline V gene has CDR1 SGHKS and CDR2 YYEKEE (reference sequence). This CDR3 is 12 amino acids long.

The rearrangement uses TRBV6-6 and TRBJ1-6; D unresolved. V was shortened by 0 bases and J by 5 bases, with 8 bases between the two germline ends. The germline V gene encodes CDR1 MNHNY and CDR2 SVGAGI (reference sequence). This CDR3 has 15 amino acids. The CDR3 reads CASSYSNWDNSPLHF. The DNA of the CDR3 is TGTGCCAGCAGTTACTCGAATTGGGATAATTCACCCCTCCACTTT.

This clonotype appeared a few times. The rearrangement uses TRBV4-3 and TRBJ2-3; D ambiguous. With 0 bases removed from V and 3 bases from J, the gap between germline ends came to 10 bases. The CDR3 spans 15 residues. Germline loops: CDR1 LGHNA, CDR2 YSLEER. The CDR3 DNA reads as TGCGCCAGCAGCCAAGAAACGATAAAGACAGATACGCAGTATTTT. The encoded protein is CASSQETIKTDTQYF.

The CDR3 coding sequence is TGTGCCAGCAGCTTAGGCCCCTTAGATACGCAGTATTTT. It is translated as CASSLGPLDTQYF. The chain uses TRBV11-2 and TRBJ2-3, with D hard to call. This CDR3 has 13 residues. The germline V gene has CDR1 SGHAT and CDR2 FQNNGV. V was shortened by 1 base and J by 5 bases, with 7 bases between the two germline ends.

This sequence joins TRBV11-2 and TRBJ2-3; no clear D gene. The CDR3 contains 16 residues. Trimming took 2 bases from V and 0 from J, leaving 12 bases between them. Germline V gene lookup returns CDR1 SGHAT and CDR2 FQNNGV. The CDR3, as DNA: TGTGCCAGCAGCTTATTCCCACATCGTAGCACAGATACGCAGTATTTT. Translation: CASSLFPHRSTDTQYF.

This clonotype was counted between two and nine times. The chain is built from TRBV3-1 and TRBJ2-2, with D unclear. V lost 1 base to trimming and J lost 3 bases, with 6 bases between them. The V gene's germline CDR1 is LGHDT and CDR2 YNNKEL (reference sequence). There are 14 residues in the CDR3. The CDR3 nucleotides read TGTGCCAGCAGCCAAGTCCGGTACACCGGGGAGCTGTTTTTT. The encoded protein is CASSQVRYTGELFF. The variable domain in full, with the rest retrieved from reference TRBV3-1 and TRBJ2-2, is DTAVSQTPKYLVTQMGNDKSIKCEQNLGHDTMYWYKQDSKKFLKIMFSYNNKELIINETVPNRFSPKSPDKAHLNLHINSLELGDSAVYFCASSQVRYTGELFFGEGSRLTVL.

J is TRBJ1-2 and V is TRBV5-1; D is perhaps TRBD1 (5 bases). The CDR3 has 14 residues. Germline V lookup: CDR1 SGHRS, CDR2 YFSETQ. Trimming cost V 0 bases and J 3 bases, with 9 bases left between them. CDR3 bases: TGCGCCAGCAGCTTGGCGGCAGGGCACTATGGCTACACCTTC. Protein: CASSLAAGHYGYTF. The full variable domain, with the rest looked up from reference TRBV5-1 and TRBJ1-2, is KAGVTQTPRYLIKTRGQQVTLSCSPISGHRSVSWYQQTPGQGLQFLFEYFSETQRNKGNFPGRFSGRQFSNSRSEMNVSTLELGDSALYLCASSLAAGHYGYTFGSGTRLTVV.

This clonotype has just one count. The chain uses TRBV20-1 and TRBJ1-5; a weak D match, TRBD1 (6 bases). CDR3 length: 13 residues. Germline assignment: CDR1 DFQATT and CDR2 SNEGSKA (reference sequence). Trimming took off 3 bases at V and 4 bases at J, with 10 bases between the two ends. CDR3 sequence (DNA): TGCAGTGCTAGCGGGGGGCCGAATCAGCCCCAGCATTTT. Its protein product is CSASGGPNQPQHF.

CDR3 DNA sequence: TGTGCCAGCAGTTACTCAGGGGGGGAGCAGTACGTC. As protein: CASSYSGGEQYV. V usage is TRBV6-2 or TRBV6-3 and J usage is TRBJ2-7; perhaps D is TRBD1 or TRBD2 (6 bases each). The V and J ends lost 0 bases and 7 bases respectively, with 7 bases between them. Germline-derived CDR1 and CDR2 are MNHEY and SVGEGT. The CDR3 has 12 residues.

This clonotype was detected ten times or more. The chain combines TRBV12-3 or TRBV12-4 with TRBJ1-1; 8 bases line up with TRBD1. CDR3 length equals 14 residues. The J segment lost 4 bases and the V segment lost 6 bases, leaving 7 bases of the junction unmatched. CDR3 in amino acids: CASRPQGVPTEAFF. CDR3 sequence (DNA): TGTGCCAGCAGACCACAGGGGGTCCCCACTGAAGCTTTCTTT.

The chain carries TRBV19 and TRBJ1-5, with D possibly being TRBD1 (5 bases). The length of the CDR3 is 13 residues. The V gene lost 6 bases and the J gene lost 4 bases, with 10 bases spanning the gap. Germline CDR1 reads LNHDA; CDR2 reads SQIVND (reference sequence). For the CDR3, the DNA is TGTGCCAGTAGCGACAGCCTAAATCAGCCCCAGCATTTT. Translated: CASSDSLNQPQHF. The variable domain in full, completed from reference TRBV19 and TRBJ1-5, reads DGGITQSPKYLFRKEGQNVTLSCEQNLNHDAMYWYRQDPGQGLRLIYYSQIVNDFQKGDIAEGYSVSREKKESFPLTVTSAQKNPTAFYLCASSDSLNQPQHFGDGTRLSIL.

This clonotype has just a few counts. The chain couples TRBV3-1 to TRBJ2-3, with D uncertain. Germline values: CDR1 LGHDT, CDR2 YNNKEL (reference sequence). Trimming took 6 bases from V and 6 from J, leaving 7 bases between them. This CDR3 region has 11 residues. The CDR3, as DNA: TGTGCCAGCAGACTCGCGGATACGCAGTATTTT. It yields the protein CASRLADTQYF.

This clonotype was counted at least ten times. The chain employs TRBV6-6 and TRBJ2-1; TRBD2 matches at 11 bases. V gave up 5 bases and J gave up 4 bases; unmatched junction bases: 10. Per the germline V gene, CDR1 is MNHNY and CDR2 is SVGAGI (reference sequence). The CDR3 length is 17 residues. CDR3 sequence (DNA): TGTGCCAGCAGTCCTCTCCCGACTAGCGGGGATTACAATGAGCAGTTCTTC. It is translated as CASSPLPTSGDYNEQFF.

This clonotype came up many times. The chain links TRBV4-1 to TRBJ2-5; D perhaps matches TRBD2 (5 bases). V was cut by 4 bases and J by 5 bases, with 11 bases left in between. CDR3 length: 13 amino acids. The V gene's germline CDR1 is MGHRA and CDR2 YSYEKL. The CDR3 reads CASSLLRGETQYF. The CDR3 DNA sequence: TGCGCCAGCAGCCTACTCCGAGGGGAGACCCAGTACTTC.

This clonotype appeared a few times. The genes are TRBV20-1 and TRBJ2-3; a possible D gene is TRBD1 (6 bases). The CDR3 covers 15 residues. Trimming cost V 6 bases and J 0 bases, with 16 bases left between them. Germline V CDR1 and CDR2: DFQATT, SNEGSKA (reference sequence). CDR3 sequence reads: CSAGGDRPSTDTQYF. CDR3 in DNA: TGCAGTGCCGGCGGCGACAGGCCTAGCACAGATACGCAGTATTTT.

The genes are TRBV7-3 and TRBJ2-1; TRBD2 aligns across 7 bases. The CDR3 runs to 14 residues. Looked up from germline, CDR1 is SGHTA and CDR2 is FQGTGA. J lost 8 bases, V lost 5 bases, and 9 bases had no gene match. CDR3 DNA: TGTGCCAGCAGCATACTAGCGTCCGGGGATGAGCAGTTCTTC. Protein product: CASSILASGDEQFF. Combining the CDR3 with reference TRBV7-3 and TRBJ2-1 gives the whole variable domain GAGVSQTPSNKVTEKGKYVELRCDPISGHTALYWYRQSLGQGPEFLIYFQGTGAADDSGLPNDRFFAVRPEGSVSTLKIQRTERGDSAVYLCASSILASGDEQFFGPGTRLTVL.

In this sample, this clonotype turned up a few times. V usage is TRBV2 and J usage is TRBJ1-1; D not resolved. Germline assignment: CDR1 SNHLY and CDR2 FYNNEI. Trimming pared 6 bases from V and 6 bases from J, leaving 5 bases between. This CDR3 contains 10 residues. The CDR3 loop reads CASRPPEAFF. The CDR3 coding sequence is TGTGCCAGCAGGCCACCTGAAGCTTTCTTT.

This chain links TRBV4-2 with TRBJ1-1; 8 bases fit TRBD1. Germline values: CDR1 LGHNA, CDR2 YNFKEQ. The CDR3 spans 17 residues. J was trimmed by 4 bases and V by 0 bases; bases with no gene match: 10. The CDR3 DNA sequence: TGTGCCAGCAGCCAAGATCCGGACAGGGCTGGAGGCACTGAAGCTTTCTTT. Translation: CASSQDPDRAGGTEAFF.

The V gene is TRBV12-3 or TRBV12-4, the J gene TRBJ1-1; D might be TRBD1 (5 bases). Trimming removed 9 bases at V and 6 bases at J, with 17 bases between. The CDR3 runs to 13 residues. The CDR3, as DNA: TGTGCCAGTTCCCGGCAGGGTAGGTCTGAAGCTTTCTTT. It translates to CASSRQGRSEAFF.

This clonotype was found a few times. CDR3 sequence reads: CASSLELDRYYEQYF. The CDR3, as DNA: TGTGCCAGCAGCTTAGAATTGGACAGGTACTACGAGCAGTACTTC. J is TRBJ2-7 and V is TRBV11-1; the match to TRBD1 covers 7 bases. This CDR3 has 15 residues. Germline V gene data show CDR1 as SGHAT and CDR2 as FQDESV (reference sequence). V dropped 1 base and J dropped 3; count of bases not matched to a gene: 6.

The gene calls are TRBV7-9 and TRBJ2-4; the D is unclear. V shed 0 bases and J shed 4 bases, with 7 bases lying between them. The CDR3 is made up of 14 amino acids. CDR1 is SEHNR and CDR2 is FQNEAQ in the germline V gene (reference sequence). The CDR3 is CASSLAYLKNIQYF. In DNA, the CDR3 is TGTGCCAGCAGCTTAGCTTATCTGAAAAACATTCAGTACTTC.